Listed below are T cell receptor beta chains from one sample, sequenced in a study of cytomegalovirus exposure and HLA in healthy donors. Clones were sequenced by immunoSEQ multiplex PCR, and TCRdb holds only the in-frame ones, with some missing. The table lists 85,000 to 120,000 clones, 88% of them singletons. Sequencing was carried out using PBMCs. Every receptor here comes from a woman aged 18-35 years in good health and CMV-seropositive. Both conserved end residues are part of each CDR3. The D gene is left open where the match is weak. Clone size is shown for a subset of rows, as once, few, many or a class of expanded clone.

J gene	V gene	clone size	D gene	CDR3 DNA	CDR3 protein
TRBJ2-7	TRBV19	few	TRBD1	TGTGCCAGTAGTGACAGGGGCTCCGAGCAGTACTTC	CASSDRGSEQYF
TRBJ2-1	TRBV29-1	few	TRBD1	TGCAGCGGGACCCGGGACAGGGAGGGGGCCTACAATGAGCAGTTCTTC	CSGTRDREGAYNEQFF
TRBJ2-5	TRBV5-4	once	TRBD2	TGTGCCAGCAGCCAGCCGGGGGGACAAGAGACCCAGTACTTC	CASSQPGGQETQYF
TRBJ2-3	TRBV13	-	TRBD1	TGTGCCAGCAGCGTAAGACAGGGGTCCACAGATACGCAGTATTTT	CASSVRQGSTDTQYF
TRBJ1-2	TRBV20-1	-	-	TGCAGTGCTAGTGCGAATTATGGCTACACCTTC	CSASANYGYTF
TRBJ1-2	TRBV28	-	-	TGTGCCAGCAAACAGCTCCATAACTATGGCTACACCTTC	CASKQLHNYGYTF
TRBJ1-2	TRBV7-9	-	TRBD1	TGTGCCAGCAGCGAGAGGGGACAGGGGTTTGGCTACACCTTC	CASSERGQGFGYTF
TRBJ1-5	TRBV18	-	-	TGTGCCAGCTCACCACCGTCAGGGCGGAGCAATCAGCCCCAGCATTTT	CASSPPSGRSNQPQHF
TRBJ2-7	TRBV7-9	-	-	TGTGCCAGCAGCTCCTCAGTAAACGAGCAGTACTTC	CASSSSVNEQYF
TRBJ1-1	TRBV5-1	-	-	TGCGCCAGCAGCAACAGCTTGAACACTGAAGCTTTCTTT	CASSNSLNTEAFF
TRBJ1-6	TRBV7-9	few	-	TGTGCCAGCAGCCCTTGGGGGGTAGGGTCGAATTCACCCCTCCACTTT	CASSPWGVGSNSPLHF
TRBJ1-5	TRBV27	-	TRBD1	TGTGCCAGCAGCCAGGGGACAGCTAATCAGCCCCAGCATTTT	CASSQGTANQPQHF
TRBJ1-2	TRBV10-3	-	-	TGTGCCATCAGTGAGTCGCAGGGCCCTACCTATGGCTACACCTTC	CAISESQGPTYGYTF
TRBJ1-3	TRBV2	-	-	TGTGCCAGCAGTGAAGCAAGAGGGTTGATTGCTGGAAACACCATATATTTT	CASSEARGLIAGNTIYF
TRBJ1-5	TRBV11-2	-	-	TGTGCCAGCAGCGCCGGGGGACTGGGGGGTCAGCCCCAGCATTTT	CASSAGGLGGQPQHF
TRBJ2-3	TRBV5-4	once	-	TGTGCCAGCAGCTTCGCGGGACGTCTCCTATCACCAGATACGCAGTATTTT	CASSFAGRLLSPDTQYF
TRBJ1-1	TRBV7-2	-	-	TGTGCCAGCAGCTTATGGTCGAGTGGTTCTGAAGCTTTCTTT	CASSLWSSGSEAFF